This T cell receptor beta chain was captured by sequencing in a study of blood T cell repertoires in COVID-19. Whole-study context: PBMCs, B-cell-depleted T cells, or T cells provided the cDNA or gDNA that made up the material.

Looked up from germline, CDR1 is LNHDA and CDR2 is SQIVND (reference sequence). This CDR3 contains 17 residues. J lost 4 bases, V lost 4 bases, and 6 bases had no gene match. Authors' methods: Estimation of nucleated cell counts was performed using reference gene primer amplification. Data came from immunoSEQ multiplex PCR; TCRdb stores just in-frame clones and leaves some out. V, J and clone size are taken as reported in that table, and D and trimming were inferred from the DNA itself. The sample yields around 250,000 clones, roughly nine tenths seen once. Source material: peripheral blood. The clonotype was recovered from a man in his fifties or sixties with acute or convalescent COVID-19. The genes are TRBV19 and TRBJ2-3, with TRBD2 matching over 15 bases. This chain's CDR3 is CASSNRGLAGGADTQYF. The CDR3 DNA follows: TGTGCCAGTAGTAACCGGGGACTAGCGGGAGGTGCAGATACGCAGTATTTT.